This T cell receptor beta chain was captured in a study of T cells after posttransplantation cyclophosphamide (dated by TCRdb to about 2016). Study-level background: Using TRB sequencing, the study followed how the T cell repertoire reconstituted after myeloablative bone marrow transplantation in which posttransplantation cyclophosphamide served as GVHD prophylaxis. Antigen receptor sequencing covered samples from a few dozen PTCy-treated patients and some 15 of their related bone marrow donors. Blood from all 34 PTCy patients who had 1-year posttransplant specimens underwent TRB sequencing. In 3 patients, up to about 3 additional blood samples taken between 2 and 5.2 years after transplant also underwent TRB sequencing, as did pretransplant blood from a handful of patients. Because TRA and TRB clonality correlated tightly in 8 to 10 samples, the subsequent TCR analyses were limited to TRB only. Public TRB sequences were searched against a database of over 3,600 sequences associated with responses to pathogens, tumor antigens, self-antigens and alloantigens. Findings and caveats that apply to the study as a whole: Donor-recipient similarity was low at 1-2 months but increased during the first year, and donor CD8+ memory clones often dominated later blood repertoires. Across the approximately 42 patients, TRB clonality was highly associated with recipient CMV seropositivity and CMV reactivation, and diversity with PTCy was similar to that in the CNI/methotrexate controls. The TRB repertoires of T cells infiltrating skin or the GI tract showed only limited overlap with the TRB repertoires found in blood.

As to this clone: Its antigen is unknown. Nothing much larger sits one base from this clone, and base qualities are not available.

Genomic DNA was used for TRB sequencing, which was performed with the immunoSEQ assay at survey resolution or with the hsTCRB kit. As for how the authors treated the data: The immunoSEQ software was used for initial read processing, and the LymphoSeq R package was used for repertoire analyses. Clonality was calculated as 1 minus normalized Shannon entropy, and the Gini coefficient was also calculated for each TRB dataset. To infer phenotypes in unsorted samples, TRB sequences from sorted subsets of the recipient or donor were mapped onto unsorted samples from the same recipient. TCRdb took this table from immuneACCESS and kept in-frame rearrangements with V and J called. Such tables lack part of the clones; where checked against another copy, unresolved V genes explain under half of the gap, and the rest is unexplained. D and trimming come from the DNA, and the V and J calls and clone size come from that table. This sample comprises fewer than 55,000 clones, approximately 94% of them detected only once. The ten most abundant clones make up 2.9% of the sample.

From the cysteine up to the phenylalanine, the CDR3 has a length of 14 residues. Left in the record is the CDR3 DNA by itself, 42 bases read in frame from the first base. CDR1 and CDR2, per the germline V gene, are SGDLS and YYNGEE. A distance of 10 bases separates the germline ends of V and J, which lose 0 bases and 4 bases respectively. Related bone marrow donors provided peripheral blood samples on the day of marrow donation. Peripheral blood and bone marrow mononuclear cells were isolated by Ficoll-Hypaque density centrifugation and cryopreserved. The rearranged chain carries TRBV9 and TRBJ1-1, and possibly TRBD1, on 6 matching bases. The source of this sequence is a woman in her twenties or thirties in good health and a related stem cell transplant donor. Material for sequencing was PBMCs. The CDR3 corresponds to CASSVEGGGTEAFF. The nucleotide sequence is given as TGTGCCAGCAGCGTAGAAGGGGGTGGCACTGAAGCTTTCTTT. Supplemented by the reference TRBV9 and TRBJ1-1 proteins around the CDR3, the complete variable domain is DSGVTQTPKHLITATGQRVTLRCSPRSGDLSVYWYQQSLDQGLQFLIQYYNGEERAKGNILERFSAQQFPDLHSELNLSSLELGDSALYFCASSVEGGGTEAFFGQGTRLTVV.